What follows is one TCR beta chain and its context. Its antigen is undetermined. These data belong to a study of cytomegalovirus exposure and HLA in healthy donors. About the study: Most genotyped donors, 81% of more than 300, had Caucasian-associated genetic ancestry. Overall study results and limits: Later genetic work tied a missense DCLRE1C variant to beta-chain V and J trimming. The productive fraction for most TCR beta V segments was about 87% or about 30% in an earlier analysis.

CDR3 length equals 13 residues. J lost 5 bases, V lost 5 bases, and 5 bases had no gene match. CDR1 and CDR2 from the germline V gene are SSHAT and FNYEAQ (reference sequence). PCR used 60 Vbeta primers and 13 Jbeta primers. The data were produced by immunoSEQ multiplex PCR, yet TCRdb's version contains in-frame clones alone and is incomplete. This table holds 190,000 or so clones, around 79% found once. Sequencing was done on a sample of PBMCs. The chain recombines TRBV7-7 with TRBJ2-5; 7 positions agree with TRBD2. The clonotype was recovered from a girl aged 10 to 17 in good health and CMV-seropositive. The DNA for the CDR3 is TGTGCCAGCAGCGTGGGGGGGACCGAGACCCAGTACTTC. Translating it yields CASSVGGTETQYF.